This record concerns one T cell receptor (beta chain) sequence. What this receptor recognizes is not known. There are no base qualities to consult, and no much larger clone falls within one base. The data were taken from a study of T cell clones after liver transplantation (dated by TCRdb to about 2019). About the investigation overall: The samples were obtained from ITN030ST, a randomized trial that attempted immunosuppression withdrawal within 2 years after liver transplantation. Three of the eight recipients were HCV-positive; the others were transplanted for non-autoimmune, non-viral indications. Blood samples were collected pre-transplant, pre-randomization before withdrawal, and post-randomization after either complete withdrawal or failed withdrawal. Tolerance meant complete immunosuppression withdrawal for at least one year without liver enzymes rising beyond twice the upper limit of normal. As an antigen-independent comparator for the donor-reactive sequences, third party-reactive TCRbeta sequences from pre-transplant MLRs were identified as well. Until randomization at 12-24 months post-transplant, subjects were given standard immunosuppression, with no induction therapy. Donor-reactive T cell clones were identified by TCRbeta sequencing after a pre-transplant mixed lymphocyte reaction and then tracked in post-transplant blood. The studied cohort comprised 8 liver transplant recipients, 3 classified as tolerant and 5 as non-tolerant.

As encoded in the germline V gene, CDR1 is LGHNT while CDR2 is FRNRAP. The CDR3 runs 18 residues from the cysteine to the phenylalanine. Only CDR3 DNA remains: 54 bases, in frame from the first base. V is pruned by 0 bases and J by 3 bases, leaving 6 bases of the junction without a gene match. High-throughput TCRbeta CDR3 sequencing of frozen genomic DNA was performed by immunoSEQ, including PCR amplification, mapping, bias correction and internal controls. As for how the authors treated the data: Only productive rearrangements were retained, with each unique TCRbeta sequence defined by its CDR3 nucleotide sequence together with its V and J gene. Donor-reactive sequences required at least 5-fold expansion in CFSE-low cells versus unstimulated pre-transplant cells and at least 0.01% frequency. Minimum frequency thresholds were set for each subject based on the unstimulated sample with the lowest template count, ensuring at least 90% detection power. Jensen-Shannon divergence between the top 1000 TCRbeta sequences after and before transplant was used to measure repertoire turnover. Two-sided Fisher's exact tests were used to test for changes in how often donor-reactive sequences were detected. TCRdb provides this immuneACCESS table in a form limited to in-frame rearrangements. Some clones are lacking; in checked studies, under half of them reflect an unresolved V gene, and why the rest are absent is not known. Clonal size and the V and J genes are those of that table, whereas D and trimming came from the DNA. The table for this sample lists 99,000 or so clones; approximately 78% of them were counted only once. The biggest ten clones account for roughly 0.9% of the sample.

The time point label for this specimen denotes: pre-transplant. Thawed unstimulated PBMCs were stained for CD3, CD4 and CD8 and FACS-sorted into CD3+CD4+ and CD3+CD8+ populations. Randomization to immunosuppression withdrawal applied to every one of the 8 studied subjects. The Qiagen DNeasy Blood and Tissue Kit was used for isolation of genomic DNA. Paper-wide results and their limitations: Because of small, heterogeneous patient numbers and non-standardized post-transplant time points, the conclusions were only preliminary. Donor-reactive sequences decreased more than third party-reactive sequences, which suggests partial antigen-specific deletion that was not related to withdrawal success. A significant post-transplant decrease in circulating donor-reactive CD4 TCRbeta sequences was observed in 5 of 8 subjects, irrespective of tolerance or HCV status. Because no allograft tissue specimens were available, donor-reactive T cells may have migrated into the graft instead of being deleted. In a couple of subjects, low numbers of available donor cells limited the measurable donor-reactive repertoire. When repertoire turnover was accounted for, significantly reduced detection of donor-reactive sequences was found in 7 of 8 subjects for CD4 and in 8 of 8 subjects for CD8.

The sequence was obtained from a human donor who received a liver transplant. The source was CD4+ T cells from blood, collected before liver transplant. Here the chain combines TRBV12-5 and TRBJ2-1, with 12 central nucleotides matching TRBD2. The nucleotides read TGTGCTAGTGGTTTGGTAAAGACTAGCGGGGGCTTCTACAATGAGCAGTTCTTC. Translated, this gives CASGLVKTSGGFYNEQFF.